The T cell receptor (beta chain) under discussion was sequenced for a study of Ad26.COV2.S vaccination and SARS-CoV-2 variants. Indicated treatment: 15 to 20 received Ad26.COV2.S at low or high dose, single or two shots; about five received placebo; per-sample allocation not given. Each sample was drawn 63 days after the first injection (of vaccine or placebo). Germline CDR1 LGHDT, CDR2 YNNKEL (reference sequence). The CDR3 extends over 16 amino acids. Unmatched junction bases numbered 8, after V lost 3 bases and J lost 3 bases. The data were produced by immunoSEQ multiplex PCR, yet TCRdb's version contains in-frame clones alone and is incomplete. The repertoire holds about 350,000 clones, less than 90% seen once, with approximately 12% in the top ten.

V is TRBV3-1 (or the pseudogene TRBV3-2) and J is TRBJ1-2; 9 positions match TRBD1. The input for sequencing was peripheral blood, taken in a trial of Ad26.COV2.S vaccine versus placebo. This receptor was obtained from a person between 18 and 65 years old who received the Ad26.COV2.S COVID-19 vaccine or a placebo. The CDR3 DNA reads TGTGCCAGCAGCCATTCAGCCGGGACAGGGTACTATGGCTACACCTTC. It codes for CASSHSAGTGYYGYTF.